This TCR beta chain was sequenced in a study of T cells in Graves' hyperthyroidism and ophthalmopathy. Study-wide points: Most clonotypes expanded in the thyroid (above 0.001) were also present in blood. Ophthalmopathy and stable hyperthyroidism were told apart by a 13 V-J model. Ophthalmopathy, as predicted by the model, came a median around 6.7 months after the prediction.

To note about this clonotype: Its specificity is unknown.

Unmatched junction bases numbered 13, after V lost 6 bases and J lost 3 bases. Germline CDR1 is DFQATT and CDR2 is SNEGSKA (reference sequence). This CDR3 comprises 16 residues. RNA transcripts yielded amplified TCR beta CDR3 regions. The HTBI primer set served for first-round RT-PCR of the TCR CDR3. MiXCR, applied by TCRdb to the multiplex PCR reads, yields one record per CDR3 protein. The sample includes 400,000 to 500,000 distinct CDR3 sequences, roughly 15% of them seen just once. For the diagnoses, clinical symptoms, serum thyroxine and TRAb, thyroid ultrasound and orbital computed tomography were used.

Sequencing used blood. The sequence came from a woman aged 18 to 35 with Graves' hyperthyroidism. This rearrangement joins TRBV20-1 to TRBJ2-7; 11 nucleotides match TRBD2. The CDR3 DNA follows: TGCAGTGCCAGCGAATCCGGGACTAGCGGACTCTACGAGCAGTACTTC. Translated: CSASESGTSGLYEQYF.